This T cell receptor (beta chain) was profiled in a study of regulatory T cells in long-lasting Graves disease. Germline V gives CDR1 SEHNR, CDR2 FQNEAQ (reference sequence). V was clipped by 5 bases and J by 5 bases, with 15 bases between them. The length of the CDR3 is 14 residues. Study-wide points: With persistent disease, TRBV28, TRBJ1-2 and TRBJ2-5 were the favored segments.

A note on this clonotype: What it binds is unknown.

Time point indicated: newly diagnosed GD, antithyroid drugs for less than 3 months. TCR sequences were obtained from RNA taken from PBMCs. To make TCR beta libraries, researchers used iRepertoire HTBI primers and Arm-PCR of CDR3 regions. Under the authors' procedure: Detected in the samples were roughly 60 TRBV and about 15 TRBJ segments. MiXCR, run by TCRdb on the multiplex PCR reads, gives a single entry per CDR3 protein. The V and J calls and clone size are TCRdb's, not the authors'. The sample lists under 700,000 distinct CDR3 sequences, about 16% occurring once. The same sample was also used in a study of T cells in Graves' hyperthyroidism and ophthalmopathy. That report notes: With a duration under 2 months, the hyperthyroidism was newly diagnosed in patients aged 18 to 65. Ophthalmopathy, which appeared later, was predicted by the model a median roughly 6.4 months before onset.

This sequence joins TRBV7-9 and TRBJ1-1; the D gene is possibly TRBD1 (5 bases). This clonotype was sampled from a woman aged 35-65 years with Graves disease. The source material was peripheral blood mononuclear cells (PBMCs), sampled at new diagnosis, from a patient treated with antithyroid drugs. CDR3 loop: CASSPSPGLTEAFF. CDR3 bases: TGTGCCAGCAGCCCGAGCCCGGGGCTGACTGAAGCTTTCTTT.